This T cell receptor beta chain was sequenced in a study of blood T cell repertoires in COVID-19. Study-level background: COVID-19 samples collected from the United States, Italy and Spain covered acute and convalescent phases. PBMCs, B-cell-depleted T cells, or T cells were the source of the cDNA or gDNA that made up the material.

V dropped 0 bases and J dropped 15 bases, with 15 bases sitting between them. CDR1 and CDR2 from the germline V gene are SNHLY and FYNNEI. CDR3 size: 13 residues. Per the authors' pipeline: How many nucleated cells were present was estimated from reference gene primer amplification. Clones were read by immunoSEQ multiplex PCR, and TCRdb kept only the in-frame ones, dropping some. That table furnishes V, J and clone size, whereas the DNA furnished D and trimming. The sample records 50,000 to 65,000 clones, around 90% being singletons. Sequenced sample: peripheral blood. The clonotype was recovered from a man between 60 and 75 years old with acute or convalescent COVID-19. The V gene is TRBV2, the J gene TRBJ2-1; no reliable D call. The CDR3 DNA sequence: TGTGCCAGCAGTGAAGCTGCGGAGCTAAGGCGGTTCTTC. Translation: CASSEAAELRRFF.